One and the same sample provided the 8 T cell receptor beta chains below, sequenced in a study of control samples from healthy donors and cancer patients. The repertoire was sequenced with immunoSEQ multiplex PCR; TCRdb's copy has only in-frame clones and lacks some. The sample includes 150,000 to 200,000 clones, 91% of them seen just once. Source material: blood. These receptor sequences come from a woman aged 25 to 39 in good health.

This chain's CDR3 is CASSPQGRNYGYTF. In nucleotides, the CDR3 is TGTGCCAGCAGCCCCCAGGGCAGGAACTATGGCTACACCTTC. This rearrangement joins TRBV9 to TRBJ1-2; maybe TRBD1 (5 bases). V lost 4 bases and J 2 bases, leaving 12 bases between the germline ends. The CDR3 has 14 amino acids. CDR1 SGDLS and CDR2 YYNGEE come from the germline V gene.

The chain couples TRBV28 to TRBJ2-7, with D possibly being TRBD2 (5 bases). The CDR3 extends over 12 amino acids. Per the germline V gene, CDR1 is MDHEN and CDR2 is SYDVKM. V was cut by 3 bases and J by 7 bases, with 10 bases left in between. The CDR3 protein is CASSLRANEQYF. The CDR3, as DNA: TGTGCCAGCAGTTTGAGGGCTAATGAGCAGTACTTC.

Written as DNA, the CDR3 is TGTGCCAGCAGCTTAGTCGCGGGGGGGTTTGTGACCCAGTACTTC. Amino acid sequence: CASSLVAGGFVTQYF. This chain connects TRBV7-9 to TRBJ2-5; 9 bases agree with TRBD2. The CDR3 runs 15 residues. The V gene end was trimmed by 1 base and the J gene end by 7 bases; junction bases not matched to a gene: 7. Germline CDR1 reads SEHNR; CDR2 reads FQNEAQ (reference sequence). Looking up the rest from reference TRBV7-9 and TRBJ2-5 gives the full variable domain: DTGVSQNPRHKITKRGQNVTFRCDPISEHNRLYWYRQTLGQGPEFLTYFQNEAQLEKSRLLSDRFSAERPKGSFSTLEIQRTEQGDSAMYLCASSLVAGGFVTQYFGPGTRLLVL.

The CDR3 region is CASSEPWGGRETQYF. DNA of the CDR3: TGTGCCAGCAGTGAACCGTGGGGTGGGAGGGAGACCCAGTACTTC. The chain employs TRBV6-1 and TRBJ2-5; possibly TRBD2 for D (6 bases). V gave up 2 bases and J gave up 5 bases, with 15 bases separating them. This CDR3 has 15 amino acids. Looked up from germline, CDR1 is MNHNS and CDR2 is SASEGT.

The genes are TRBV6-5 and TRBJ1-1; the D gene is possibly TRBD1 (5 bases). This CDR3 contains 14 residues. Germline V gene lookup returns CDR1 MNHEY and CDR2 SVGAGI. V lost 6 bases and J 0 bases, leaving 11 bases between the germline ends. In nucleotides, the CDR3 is TGTGCCAGCAGAGGGGTCAGGATGAACACTGAAGCTTTCTTT. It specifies CASRGVRMNTEAFF.

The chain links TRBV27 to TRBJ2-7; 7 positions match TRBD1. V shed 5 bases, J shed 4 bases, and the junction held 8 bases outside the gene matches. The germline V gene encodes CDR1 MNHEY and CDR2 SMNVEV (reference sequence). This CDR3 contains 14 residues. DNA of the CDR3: TGTGCCAGCAGTCCGACAGGGAAACCTTACGAGCAGTACTTC. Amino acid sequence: CASSPTGKPYEQYF.

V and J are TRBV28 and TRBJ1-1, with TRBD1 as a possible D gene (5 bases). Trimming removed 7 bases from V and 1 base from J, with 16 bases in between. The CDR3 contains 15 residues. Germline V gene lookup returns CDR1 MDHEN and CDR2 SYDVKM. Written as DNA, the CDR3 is TGTGCCAGCAAAAATTCCAGGGTCCCGAACACTGAAGCTTTCTTT. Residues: CASKNSRVPNTEAFF.

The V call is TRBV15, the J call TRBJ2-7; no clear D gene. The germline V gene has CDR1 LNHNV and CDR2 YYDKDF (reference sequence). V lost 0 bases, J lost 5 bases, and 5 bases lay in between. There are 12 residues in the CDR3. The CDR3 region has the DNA TGTGCCACCAGCAGAGATCTAGACGAGCAGTACTTC. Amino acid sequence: CATSRDLDEQYF.